This entry lists 9 T cell receptor beta chains sequenced from one sample in a study of cytomegalovirus exposure and HLA in healthy donors. The PCR employed 60 Vbeta primers together with 13 Jbeta primers. Sequencing used immunoSEQ multiplex PCR; TCRdb keeps in-frame clones, though not all of them. The sample holds roughly 160,000 clones, more than 80% seen once. Sequences were obtained from PBMCs. These TCRs come from a male donor in good health and CMV-seronegative.

The count of this clone is one. This chain connects TRBV7-2 to TRBJ1-1; 7 positions agree with TRBD1. With 0 bases clipped from V and 10 bases from J, the junction kept 5 bases outside the gene matches. Germline loops: CDR1 SGHTA, CDR2 FQGNSA. The CDR3 length is 13 residues. For the CDR3, the DNA is TGTGCCAGCAGCTTAGCGAACAGGGGTGTAGCTTTCTTT. This translates into CASSLANRGVAFF.

The sample holds a few counts of this clone. One junction end disagrees with the germline gene, perhaps due to a read error. This sequence joins TRBV2 and TRBJ2-2; the D is unclear. The germline V gene encodes CDR1 SNHLY and CDR2 FYNNEI. The CDR3 consists of 15 residues. CDR3 coding DNA: TGTGCCAGCAGGGAAGTCTTCGCGAACACCGGGGAGCTGTTTTTT. Translated, it gives CASREVFANTGELFF.

This chain links TRBV5-5 with TRBJ2-7; 10 bases line up with TRBD2. The CDR3 length is 17 residues. The J segment lost 4 bases and the V segment lost 0 bases, leaving 10 bases of the junction unmatched. The germline CDR1 and CDR2 sequences are SGHKS and YYEKEE (reference sequence). CDR3 bases: TGTGCCAGCAGCTTGGCCGTGGGGGCTAGCGGGAGTTACGAGCAGTACTTC. It translates to CASSLAVGASGSYEQYF.

The V gene is TRBV29-1, the J gene TRBJ1-2, with no clear D. Germline V gene data show CDR1 as SQVTM and CDR2 as ANQGSEA. The V gene lost 7 bases and the J gene lost 4 bases, with 10 bases spanning the gap. CDR3 length: 11 residues. This CDR3 is CSARDAYGYTF. CDR3 bases: TGCAGCGCGAGGGATGCCTATGGCTACACCTTC.

The CDR3 coding sequence is TGTGCCAGCAGCTTAGATGGAGCTAGCGGGAACGAGCAGTACTTC. It specifies CASSLDGASGNEQYF. The V call is TRBV7-9, the J call TRBJ2-7; 9 nucleotides match TRBD2. Germline V lookup: CDR1 SEHNR, CDR2 FQNEAQ (reference sequence). CDR3 size: 15 residues. Trimming removed 1 base from V and 5 bases from J; junction bases left unmatched: 6. The complete variable domain, with remaining parts taken from reference TRBV7-9 and TRBJ2-7, reads DTGVSQNPRHKITKRGQNVTFRCDPISEHNRLYWYRQTLGQGPEFLTYFQNEAQLEKSRLLSDRFSAERPKGSFSTLEIQRTEQGDSAMYLCASSLDGASGNEQYFGPGTRLTVT.

The genes are TRBV7-3 and TRBJ2-3, with 8 positions matching TRBD2. The length of the CDR3 is 16 residues. Germline CDR1 SGHTA, CDR2 FQGTGA. The V and J ends lost 4 bases and 0 bases, in that order; junction bases with no gene match: 6. CDR3: CASSSQAGVSTDTQYF. In DNA, the CDR3 is TGTGCCAGCAGCTCCCAAGCGGGGGTAAGCACAGATACGCAGTATTTT.

The chain recombines TRBV19 with TRBJ2-3; 13 positions match TRBD2. The J segment lost 4 bases and the V segment lost 1 base, leaving 8 bases of the junction unmatched. Germline V gives CDR1 LNHDA, CDR2 SQIVND (reference sequence). This CDR3 comprises 18 residues. CDR3 nucleotides: TGTGCCAGTAGTATAGGGATCGGGACTAGCGGGACGGCAGATACGCAGTATTTT. Translating gives CASSIGIGTSGTADTQYF.

J is TRBJ2-7 and V is TRBV11-2; D gene ambiguous. The germline CDR1 and CDR2 sequences are SGHAT and FQNNGV. This CDR3 region has 13 residues. V lost 3 bases to trimming and J lost 0 bases, with 6 bases between them. In DNA form, the CDR3 reads TGTGCCAGCAGCTTCACCAGCTCCTACGAGCAGTACTTC. Residues: CASSFTSSYEQYF.

The rearrangement links TRBV9 to TRBJ2-2; a possible D gene is TRBD2 (6 bases). Germline assignment: CDR1 SGDLS and CDR2 YYNGEE. The CDR3 is 17 amino acids. Trimming stripped 0 bases from V and 4 bases from J, with 16 bases between. CDR3 DNA sequence: TGTGCCAGCAGCGTAGCTACCGGGGGTTTACTCACCGGGGAGCTGTTTTTT. This gives the protein CASSVATGGLLTGELFF.